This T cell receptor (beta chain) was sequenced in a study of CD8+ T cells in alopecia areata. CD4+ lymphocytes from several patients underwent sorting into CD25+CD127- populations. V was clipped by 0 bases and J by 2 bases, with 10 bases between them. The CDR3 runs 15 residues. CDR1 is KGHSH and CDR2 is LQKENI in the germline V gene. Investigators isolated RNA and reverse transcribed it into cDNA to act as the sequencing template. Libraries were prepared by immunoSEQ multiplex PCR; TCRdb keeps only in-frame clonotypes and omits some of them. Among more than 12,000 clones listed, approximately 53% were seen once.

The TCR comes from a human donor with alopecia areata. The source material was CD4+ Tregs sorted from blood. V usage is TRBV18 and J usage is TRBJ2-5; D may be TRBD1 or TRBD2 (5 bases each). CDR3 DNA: TGTGCCAGCTCACCACCCGGGACGCCACAAGAGACCCAGTACTTC. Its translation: CASSPPGTPQETQYF. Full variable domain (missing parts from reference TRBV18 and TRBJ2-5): NAGVMQNPRHLVRRRGQEARLRCSPMKGHSHVYWYRQLPEEGLKFMVYLQKENIIDESGMPKERFSAEFPKEGPSILRIQQVVRGDSAAYFCASSPPGTPQETQYFGPGTRLLVL.